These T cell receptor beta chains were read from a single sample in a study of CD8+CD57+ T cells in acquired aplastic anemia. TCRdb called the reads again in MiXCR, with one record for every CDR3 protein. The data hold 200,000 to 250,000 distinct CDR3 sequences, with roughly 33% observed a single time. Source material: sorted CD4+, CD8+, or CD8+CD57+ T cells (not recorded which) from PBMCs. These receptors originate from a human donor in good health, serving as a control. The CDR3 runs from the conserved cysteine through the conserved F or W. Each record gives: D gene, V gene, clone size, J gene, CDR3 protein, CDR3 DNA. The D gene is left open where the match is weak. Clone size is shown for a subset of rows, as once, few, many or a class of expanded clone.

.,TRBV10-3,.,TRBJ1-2,CAAAPAGEGWLPSYGYTF,TGTGCCGCAGCCCCGGCGGGGGAGGGTTGGTTGCCTTCCTATGGCTACACCTTC
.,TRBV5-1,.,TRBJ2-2,CASSLYTGELVF,TGCGCCAGCAGCTTATACACCGGGGAGCTGGTTTTT
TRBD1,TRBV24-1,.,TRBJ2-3,CATQRTGITDTQYF,TGTGCCACCCAGAGGACAGGGATCACAGATACGCAGTATTTT
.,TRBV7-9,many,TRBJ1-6,CASSLEDSPLHF,TGTGCCAGCAGCTTAGAGGATTCACCCCTCCACTTT
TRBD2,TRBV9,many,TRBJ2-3,CASSVASGGGDTQYF,TGTGCCAGCAGCGTAGCTAGCGGGGGGGGAGATACGCAGTATTTT
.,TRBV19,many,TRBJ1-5,CASTRGEFNQPQHF,TGTGCCAGTACCCGCGGGGAATTCAATCAGCCCCAGCATTTT
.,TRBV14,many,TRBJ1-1,CASSSHLLTEAFF,TGTGCCAGCAGCTCCCACCTCCTAACTGAAGCTTTCTTT
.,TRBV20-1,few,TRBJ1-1,CSARDHISRGGRAEAFF,TGCAGTGCTAGAGATCACATCAGTAGAGGAGGTAGGGCTGAAGCTTTCTTT
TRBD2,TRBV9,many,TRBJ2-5,CASSPGLARQETQYF,TGTGCCAGCAGCCCCGGACTAGCGCGACAAGAGACCCAGTACTTC
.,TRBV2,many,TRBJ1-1,CASGWAENTEAFF,TGTGCCAGCGGGTGGGCGGAGAACACTGAAGCTTTCTTT
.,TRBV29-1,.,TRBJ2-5,CSAYRDAETQYF,TGCAGCGCCTACAGGGATGCGGAGACCCAGTACTTC
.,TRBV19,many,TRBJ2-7,CASKYTVGSYEQYF,TGTGCCAGTAAATATACGGTAGGGTCTTACGAGCAGTACTTC
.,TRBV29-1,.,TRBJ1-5,CSFSGGGNQPQHF,TGCAGCTTCTCGGGAGGGGGCAATCAGCCCCAGCATTTT
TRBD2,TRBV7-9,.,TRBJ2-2,CASSPLAGGELFF,TGTGCCAGCAGCCCACTAGCGGGAGGGGAGCTGTTTTTT
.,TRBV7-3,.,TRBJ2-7,CASSLFGIMSQDEQYF,TGTGCCAGCAGCTTATTTGGTATTATGTCCCAGGACGAGCAGTACTTC
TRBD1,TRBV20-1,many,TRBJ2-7,CSAGGGTGGYEQYF,TGCAGTGCTGGGGGCGGGACAGGGGGATACGAGCAGTACTTC
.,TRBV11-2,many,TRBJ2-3,CASSTSRGGATDTQYF,TGTGCCAGCAGTACCAGTCGAGGGGGAGCCACAGATACGCAGTATTTT
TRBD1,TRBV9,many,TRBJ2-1,CASSVTGGAGYNEQFF,TGTGCCAGCAGCGTAACAGGGGGAGCTGGCTACAATGAGCAGTTCTTC
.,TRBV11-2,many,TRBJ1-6,CASSPRPNSGSSPLHF,TGTGCCAGCAGCCCTCGACCTAACTCCGGGAGTTCACCCCTCCACTTT
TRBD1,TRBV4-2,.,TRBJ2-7,CASSPMGQGGYYEQYF,TGTGCCAGCAGCCCGATGGGACAGGGTGGCTACTACGAGCAGTACTTC
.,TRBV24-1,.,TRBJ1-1,CATSDFRGTEAFF,TGTGCCACCAGTGATTTTCGGGGAACTGAAGCTTTCTTT
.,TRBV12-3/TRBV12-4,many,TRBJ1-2,CASSLRWELYTF,TGTGCCAGCAGTTTACGGTGGGAACTCTACACCTTC
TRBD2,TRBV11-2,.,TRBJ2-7,CASSFGLAYF,TGTGCCAGCAGCTTCGGACTAGCGTACTTC
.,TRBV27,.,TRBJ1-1,CASSLEFREDEPEAFF,TGTGCCAGCAGTTTGGAATTTAGGGAGGACGAACCTGAAGCTTTCTTT
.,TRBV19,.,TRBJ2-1,CASSMSFNHSEQFF,TGTGCCAGTAGTATGTCGTTCAATCACAGTGAGCAGTTCTTC
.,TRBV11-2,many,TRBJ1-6,CASSLDVRGGFSPLHF,TGTGCCAGCAGCTTAGATGTGAGAGGTGGCTTTTCACCCCTCCACTTT
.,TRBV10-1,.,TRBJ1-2,CASSGGGGLRDYGYTF,TGCGCCAGCAGTGGGGGGGGAGGGCTTCGAGACTATGGCTACACCTTC
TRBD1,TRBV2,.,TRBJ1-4,CASSGQGWEKLFF,TGTGCCAGCAGTGGACAGGGTTGGGAAAAACTGTTTTTT